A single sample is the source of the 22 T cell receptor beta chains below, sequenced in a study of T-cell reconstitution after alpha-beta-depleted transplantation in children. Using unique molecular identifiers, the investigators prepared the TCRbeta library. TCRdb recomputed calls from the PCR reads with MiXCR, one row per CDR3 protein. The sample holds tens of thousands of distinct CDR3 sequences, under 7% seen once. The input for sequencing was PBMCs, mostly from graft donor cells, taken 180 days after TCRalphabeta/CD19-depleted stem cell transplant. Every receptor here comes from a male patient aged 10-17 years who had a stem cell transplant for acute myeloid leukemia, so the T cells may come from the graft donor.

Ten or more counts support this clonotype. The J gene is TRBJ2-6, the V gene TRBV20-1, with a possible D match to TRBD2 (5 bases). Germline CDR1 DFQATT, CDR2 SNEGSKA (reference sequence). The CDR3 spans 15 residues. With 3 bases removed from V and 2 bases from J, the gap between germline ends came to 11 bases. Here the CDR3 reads CSASPPGAGANVLTF. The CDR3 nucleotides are TGCAGTGCTAGCCCCCCCGGGGCTGGGGCCAACGTCCTGACTTTC.

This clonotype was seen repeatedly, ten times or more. CDR3 protein: CASSFPGAEAFF. CDR3 bases: TGTGCCAGCAGTTTCCCCGGGGCTGAAGCTTTCTTT. The chain employs TRBV28 and TRBJ1-1; no firm D call. The CDR3 runs to 12 residues. Germline loops: CDR1 MDHEN, CDR2 SYDVKM. V gave up 3 bases and J gave up 6 bases, with 8 bases separating them.

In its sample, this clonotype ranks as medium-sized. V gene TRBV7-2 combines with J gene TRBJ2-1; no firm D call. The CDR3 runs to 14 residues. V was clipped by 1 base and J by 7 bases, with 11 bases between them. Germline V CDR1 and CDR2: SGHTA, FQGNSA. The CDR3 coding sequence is TGTGCCAGCAGCTTAGGAGCTAGTCATAATGAGCAGTTCTTC. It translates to CASSLGASHNEQFF.

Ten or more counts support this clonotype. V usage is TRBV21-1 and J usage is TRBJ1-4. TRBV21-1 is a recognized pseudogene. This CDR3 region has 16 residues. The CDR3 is CASTQRVSETNEKLFF. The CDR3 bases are TGTGCCAGCACCCAAAGAGTATCGGAAACTAATGAAAAACTGTTTTTT.

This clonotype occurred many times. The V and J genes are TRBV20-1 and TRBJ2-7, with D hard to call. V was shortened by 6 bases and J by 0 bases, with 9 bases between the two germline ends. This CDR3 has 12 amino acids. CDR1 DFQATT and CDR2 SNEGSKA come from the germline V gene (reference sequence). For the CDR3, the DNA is TGCAGTGCCACAGTGGACTCCTACGAGCAGTACTTC. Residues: CSATVDSYEQYF.

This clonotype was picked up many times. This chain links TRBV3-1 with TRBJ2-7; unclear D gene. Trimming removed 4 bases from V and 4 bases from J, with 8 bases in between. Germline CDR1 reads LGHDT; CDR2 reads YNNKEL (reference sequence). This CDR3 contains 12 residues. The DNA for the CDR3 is TGTGCCAGCAGCCCTAAGGCGTACGAGCAGTACTTC. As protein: CASSPKAYEQYF.

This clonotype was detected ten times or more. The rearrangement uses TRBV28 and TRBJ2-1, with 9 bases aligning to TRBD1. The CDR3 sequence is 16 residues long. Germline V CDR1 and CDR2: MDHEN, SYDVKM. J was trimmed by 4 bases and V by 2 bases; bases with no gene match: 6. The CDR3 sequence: CASSLRRGQGYNEQFF. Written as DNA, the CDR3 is TGTGCCAGCAGTTTACGCCGAGGACAGGGGTACAATGAGCAGTTCTTC.

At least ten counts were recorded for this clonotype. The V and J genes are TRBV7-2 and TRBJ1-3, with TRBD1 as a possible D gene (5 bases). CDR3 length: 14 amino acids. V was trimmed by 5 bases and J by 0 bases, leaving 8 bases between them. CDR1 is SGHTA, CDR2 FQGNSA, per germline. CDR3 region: CASSPDSSGNTIYF. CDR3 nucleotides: TGTGCCAGCAGCCCAGACAGCTCTGGAAACACCATATATTTT.

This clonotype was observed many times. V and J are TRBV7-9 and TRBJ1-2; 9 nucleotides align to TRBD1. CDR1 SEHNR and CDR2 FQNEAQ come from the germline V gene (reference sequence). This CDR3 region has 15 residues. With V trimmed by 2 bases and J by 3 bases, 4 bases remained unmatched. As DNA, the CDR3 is TGTGCCAGCAGCTTACCGGGACAGGGCCACTATGGCTACACCTTC. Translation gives CASSLPGQGHYGYTF.

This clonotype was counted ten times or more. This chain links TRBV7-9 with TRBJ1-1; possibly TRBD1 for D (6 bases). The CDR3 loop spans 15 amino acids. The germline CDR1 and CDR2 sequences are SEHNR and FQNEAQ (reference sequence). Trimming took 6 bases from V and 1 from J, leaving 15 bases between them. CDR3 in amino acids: CASSRIRTENTEAFF. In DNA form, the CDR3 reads TGTGCCAGCAGTCGGATTAGGACAGAGAACACTGAAGCTTTCTTT.

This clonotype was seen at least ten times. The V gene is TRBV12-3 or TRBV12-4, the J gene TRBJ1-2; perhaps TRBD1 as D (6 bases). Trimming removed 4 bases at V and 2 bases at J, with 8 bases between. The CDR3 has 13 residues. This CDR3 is CASSSDRNYGYTF. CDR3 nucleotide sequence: TGTGCCAGCAGTTCCGACAGGAACTATGGCTACACCTTC.

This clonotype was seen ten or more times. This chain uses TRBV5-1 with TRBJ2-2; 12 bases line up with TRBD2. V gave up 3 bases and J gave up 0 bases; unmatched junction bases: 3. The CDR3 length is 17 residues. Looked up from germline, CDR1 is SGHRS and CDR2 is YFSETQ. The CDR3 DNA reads TGCGCCAGCAGCTCGGGACTAGCGGGCGCGAACACCGGGGAGCTGTTTTTT. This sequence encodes CASSSGLAGANTGELFF.

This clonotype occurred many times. CDR3 nucleotide sequence: TGCAGTGCTAGAGATCAGGGACTAGCGGGAGGGGGGTTCGACAATGAGCAGTTCTTC. Amino acids: CSARDQGLAGGGFDNEQFF. V is TRBV20-1 and J is TRBJ2-1; 16 nucleotides line up with TRBD2. This CDR3 is built from 19 residues. In germline, CDR1 is DFQATT, CDR2 SNEGSKA (reference sequence). The V and J ends lost 0 bases and 5 bases, in that order; junction bases with no gene match: 10.

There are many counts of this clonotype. As DNA, the CDR3 is TGCGCCAGCAGGACTAGCGGGATGAACACCGGGGAGCTGTTTTTT. This translates into CASRTSGMNTGELFF. The chain uses TRBV5-1 and TRBJ2-2; 11 bases map to TRBD2. CDR1 is SGHRS and CDR2 is YFSETQ in the germline V gene. CDR3 length: 15 residues. The ends lost 5 bases at V and 1 base at J; junction bases unmatched: 1.

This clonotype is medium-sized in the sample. The CDR3 DNA reads as TGTGCCAGCAGCACGCGGCGGGTAGTGGATGAAAAACTGTTTTTT. It specifies CASSTRRVVDEKLFF. The chain couples TRBV5-5 to TRBJ1-4; D is unresolved. The CDR3 loop spans 15 amino acids. Per the germline V gene, CDR1 is SGHKS and CDR2 is YYEKEE (reference sequence). V was clipped by 4 bases and J by 6 bases, with 16 bases between them.

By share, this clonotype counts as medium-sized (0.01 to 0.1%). CDR3 protein: CASSFLQETQYF. The CDR3 nucleotides read TGTGCCAGCAGCTTCCTTCAAGAGACCCAGTACTTC. The rearrangement joins TRBV7-9 to TRBJ2-5, with D unclear. The CDR3 is 12 residues long. V shed 3 bases and J shed 2 bases, with 4 bases lying between them. CDR1 is SEHNR, CDR2 FQNEAQ, per germline (reference sequence).

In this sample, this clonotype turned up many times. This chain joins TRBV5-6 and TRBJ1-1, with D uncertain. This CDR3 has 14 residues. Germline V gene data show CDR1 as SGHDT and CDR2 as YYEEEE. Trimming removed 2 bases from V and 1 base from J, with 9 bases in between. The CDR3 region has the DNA TGTGCCAGCAGCTTAAGGCTGACGAACACTGAAGCTTTCTTT. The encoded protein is CASSLRLTNTEAFF.

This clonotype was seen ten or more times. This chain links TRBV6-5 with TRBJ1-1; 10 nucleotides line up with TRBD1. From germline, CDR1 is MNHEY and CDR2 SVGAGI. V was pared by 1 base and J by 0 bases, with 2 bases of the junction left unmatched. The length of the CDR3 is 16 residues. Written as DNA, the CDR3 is TGTGCCAGCAGTTACTTCGGGACAGGGGTGAACACTGAAGCTTTCTTT. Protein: CASSYFGTGVNTEAFF.

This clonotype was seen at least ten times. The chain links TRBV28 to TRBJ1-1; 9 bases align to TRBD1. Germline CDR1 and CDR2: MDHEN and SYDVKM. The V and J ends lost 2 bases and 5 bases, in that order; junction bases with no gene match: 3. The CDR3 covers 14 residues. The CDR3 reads CASSLLGTGTEAFF. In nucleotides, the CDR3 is TGTGCCAGCAGTTTACTCGGGACAGGGACTGAAGCTTTCTTT. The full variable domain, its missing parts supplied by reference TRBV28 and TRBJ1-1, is DVKVTQSSRYLVKRTGEKVFLECVQDMDHENMFWYRQDPGLGLRLIYFSYDVKMKEKGDIPEGYSVSREKKERFSLILESASTNQTSMYLCASSLLGTGTEAFFGQGTRLTVV.

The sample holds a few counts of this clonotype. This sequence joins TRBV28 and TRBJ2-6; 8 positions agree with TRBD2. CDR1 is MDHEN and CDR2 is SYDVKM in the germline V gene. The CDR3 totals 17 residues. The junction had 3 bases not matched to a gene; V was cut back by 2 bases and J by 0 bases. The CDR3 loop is CASSLPGLGSGANVLTF. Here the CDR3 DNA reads TGTGCCAGCAGTTTACCGGGACTAGGCTCTGGGGCCAACGTCCTGACTTTC.

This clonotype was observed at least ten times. CDR3 DNA: TGTGCCAGCAGCTCAAGGACTCCCACTGAAGCTTTCTTT. It is translated as CASSSRTPTEAFF. The chain uses TRBV6-5 and TRBJ1-1, with D unclear. CDR1 and CDR2 (germline): MNHEY, SVGAGI. V was shortened by 6 bases and J by 4 bases, with 12 bases between the two germline ends. This CDR3 region has 13 residues.

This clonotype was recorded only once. CDR3 sequence (DNA): TGTGCCAGCGGCTCCGGGGTCGTCTGTGGCTACACCTTC. This sequence encodes CASGSGVVCGYTF. The rearrangement uses TRBV28 and TRBJ1-2; D unresolved. The length of the CDR3 is 13 residues. Trimming stripped 8 bases from V and 7 bases from J, with 17 bases between. CDR1 MDHEN and CDR2 SYDVKM come from the germline V gene.